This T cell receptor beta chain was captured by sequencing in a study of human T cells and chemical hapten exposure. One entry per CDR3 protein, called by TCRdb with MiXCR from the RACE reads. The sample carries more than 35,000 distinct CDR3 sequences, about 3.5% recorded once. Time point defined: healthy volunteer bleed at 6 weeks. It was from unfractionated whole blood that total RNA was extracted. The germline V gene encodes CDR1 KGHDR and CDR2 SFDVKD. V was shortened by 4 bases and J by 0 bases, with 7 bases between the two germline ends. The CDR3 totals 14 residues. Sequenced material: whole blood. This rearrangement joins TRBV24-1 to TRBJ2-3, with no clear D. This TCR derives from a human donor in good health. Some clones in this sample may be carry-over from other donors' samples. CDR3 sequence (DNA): TGTGCCACCAGTGAAGGCCAGAGCACAGATACGCAGTATTTT. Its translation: CATSEGQSTDTQYF.